Listed here is a single T cell receptor beta chain. Treatment indicated: oral pan-JAK inhibitor, 5-10 mg twice daily. Alopecia areata patients gave lesional scalp punch biopsies and peripheral blood samples. cDNA serving as the sequencing template came from extracted, reverse transcribed RNA. Sequenced by immunoSEQ multiplex PCR; TCRdb stores in-frame clones only, minus some. This sample has some 200,000 clones, with 45% to 65% found just once. This CDR3 is 14 amino acids long. V shed 5 bases and J 4 bases; nucleotides not matched to a gene: 7. Germline CDR1 reads SGDLS; CDR2 reads YYNGEE. This sample stems from a study of CD8+ T cells in alopecia areata.

This TCR came from a human donor with alopecia areata. The rearrangement joins TRBV9 to TRBJ1-2; 8 bases are shared with TRBD1. This specimen was CD4+ T cells sorted from blood, taken at week 4, from a patient treated with tofacitinib. CDR3 DNA: TGTGCCAGCAGTCGGACAGGGCCCTTCTATGGCTACACCTTC. Translation: CASSRTGPFYGYTF.